This TCR beta chain was observed in a study of post-analysis software for immune sequencing data. A word on this clonotype: A read error may produce the germline difference seen at one junction end.

The authors incorporated unique molecular identifiers into the TCR beta cDNA libraries. TCRdb reanalysed the PCR reads using MiXCR and keeps one entry per CDR3 protein. Among roughly 670,000 distinct CDR3 sequences listed, approximately 60% were seen once. This clonotype was sampled from a girl aged 2 to 9 with multiple sclerosis. Sequenced input: blood.

Here the CDR3 DNA reads TGTGCCAGCAGGGGACGGCACTATGGCCACACCTTC. Protein: CASRGRHYGHTF. The chain carries TRBV12-3 or TRBV12-4 and TRBJ1-2; perhaps TRBD1 as D (5 bases). The CDR3 spans 12 residues.